This T cell receptor (beta chain) came from a study of cytomegalovirus exposure and HLA in healthy donors. PCR primers comprised 60 Vbeta and 13 Jbeta primers. Profiling relied on immunoSEQ multiplex PCR, and the TCRdb table lists in-frame clones only, not all of them. This table lists about 130,000 clones. Germline loops: CDR1 SGDLS, CDR2 YYNGEE. The CDR3 has 14 amino acids. Trimming removed 0 bases at V and 3 bases at J, with 7 bases between. Sequences were obtained from PBMCs. This receptor was taken from a young man in good health and CMV-seronegative. The chain uses TRBV9 and TRBJ2-1; D remains unclear. This CDR3 reads CASSVGGSYNEQFF. The DNA for the CDR3 is TGTGCCAGCAGCGTAGGCGGAAGCTACAATGAGCAGTTCTTC.